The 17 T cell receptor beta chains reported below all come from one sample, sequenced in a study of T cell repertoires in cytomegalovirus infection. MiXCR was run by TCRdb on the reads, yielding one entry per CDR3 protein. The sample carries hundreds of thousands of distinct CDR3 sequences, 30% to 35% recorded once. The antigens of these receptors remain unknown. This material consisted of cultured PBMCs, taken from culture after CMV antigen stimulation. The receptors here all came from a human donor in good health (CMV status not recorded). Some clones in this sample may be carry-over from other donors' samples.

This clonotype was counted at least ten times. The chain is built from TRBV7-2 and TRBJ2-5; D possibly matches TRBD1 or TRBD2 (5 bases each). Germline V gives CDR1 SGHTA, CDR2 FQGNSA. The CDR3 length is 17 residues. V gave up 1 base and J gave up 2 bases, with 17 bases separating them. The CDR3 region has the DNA TGTGCCAGCAGCTTAGGTCGGGACGCGTCCTGGCAAGAGACCCAGTACTTC. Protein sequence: CASSLGRDASWQETQYF.

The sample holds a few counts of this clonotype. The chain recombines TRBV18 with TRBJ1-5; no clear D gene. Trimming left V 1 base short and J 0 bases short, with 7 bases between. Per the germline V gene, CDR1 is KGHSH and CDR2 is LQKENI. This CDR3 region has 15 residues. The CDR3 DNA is TGTGCCAGCTCACCACGGGGTCTTAGCAATCAGCCCCAGCATTTT. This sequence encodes CASSPRGLSNQPQHF. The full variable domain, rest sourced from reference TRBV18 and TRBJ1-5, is NAGVMQNPRHLVRRRGQEARLRCSPMKGHSHVYWYRQLPEEGLKFMVYLQKENIIDESGMPKERFSAEFPKEGPSILRIQQVVRGDSAAYFCASSPRGLSNQPQHFGDGTRLSIL.

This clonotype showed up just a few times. The CDR3, as DNA: TGTGCCAGCAGCTCTAACCGACAGGACCTCTATGGCTACACCTTC. Protein sequence: CASSSNRQDLYGYTF. The chain has TRBV7-9 and TRBJ1-2, with a weak D call TRBD1 (6 bases). V was shortened by 4 bases and J by 4 bases, with 16 bases between the two germline ends. The CDR3 is made up of 15 amino acids. Germline V CDR1 and CDR2: SEHNR, FQNEAQ (reference sequence). Full variable domain (outside the CDR3, taken from reference TRBV7-9 and TRBJ1-2): DTGVSQNPRHKITKRGQNVTFRCDPISEHNRLYWYRQTLGQGPEFLTYFQNEAQLEKSRLLSDRFSAERPKGSFSTLEIQRTEQGDSAMYLCASSSNRQDLYGYTFGSGTRLTVV.

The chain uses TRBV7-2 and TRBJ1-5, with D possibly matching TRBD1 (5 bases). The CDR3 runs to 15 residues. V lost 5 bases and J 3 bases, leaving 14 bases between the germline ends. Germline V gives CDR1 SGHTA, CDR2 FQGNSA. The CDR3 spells CASSPERDVNQPQHF. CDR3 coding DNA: TGTGCCAGCAGCCCCGAACGGGACGTCAATCAGCCCCAGCATTTT. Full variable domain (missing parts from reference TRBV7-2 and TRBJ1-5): GAGVSQSPSNKVTEKGKDVELRCDPISGHTALYWYRQSLGQGLEFLIYFQGNSAPDKSGLPSDRFSAERTGGSVSTLTIQRTQQEDSAVYLCASSPERDVNQPQHFGDGTRLSIL.

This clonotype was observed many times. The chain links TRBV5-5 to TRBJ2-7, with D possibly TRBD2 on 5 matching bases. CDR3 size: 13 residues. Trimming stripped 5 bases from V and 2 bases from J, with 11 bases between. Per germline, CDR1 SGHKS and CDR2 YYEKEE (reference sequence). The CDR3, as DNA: TGTGCCAGCAGTCGTAGGGAGACCTACGAGCAGTACTTC. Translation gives CASSRRETYEQYF.

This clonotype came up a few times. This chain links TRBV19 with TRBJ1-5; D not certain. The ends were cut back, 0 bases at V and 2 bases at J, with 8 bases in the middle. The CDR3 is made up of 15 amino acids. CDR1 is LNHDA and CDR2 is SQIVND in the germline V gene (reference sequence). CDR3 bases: TGTGCCAGTAGTATAGATCCCCGGGGCAATCAGCCCCAGCATTTT. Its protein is CASSIDPRGNQPQHF.

The CDR3 protein is CASSRLPGLVAGELFF. CDR3 DNA sequence: TGTGCCAGCAGTCGCCTGCCGGGACTAGTGGCCGGGGAGCTGTTTTTT. The rearrangement joins TRBV6-1 to TRBJ2-2; 8 bases match TRBD2. Germline-derived CDR1 and CDR2 are MNHNS and SASEGT. The CDR3 runs 16 residues. V dropped 5 bases and J dropped 6; count of bases not matched to a gene: 11.

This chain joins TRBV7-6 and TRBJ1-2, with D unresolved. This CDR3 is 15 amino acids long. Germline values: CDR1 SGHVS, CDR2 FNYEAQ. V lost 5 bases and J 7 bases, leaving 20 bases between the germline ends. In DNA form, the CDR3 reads TGTGCCAGCAGCGAGGAAACTTACCTTCGATTTGGCTACACCTTC. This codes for CASSEETYLRFGYTF. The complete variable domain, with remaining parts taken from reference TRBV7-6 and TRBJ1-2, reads GAGVSQSPRYKVTKRGQDVALRCDPISGHVSLYWYRQALGQGPEFLTYFNYEAQQDKSGLPNDRFSAERPEGSISTLTIQRTEQRDSAMYRCASSEETYLRFGYTFGSGTRLTVV.

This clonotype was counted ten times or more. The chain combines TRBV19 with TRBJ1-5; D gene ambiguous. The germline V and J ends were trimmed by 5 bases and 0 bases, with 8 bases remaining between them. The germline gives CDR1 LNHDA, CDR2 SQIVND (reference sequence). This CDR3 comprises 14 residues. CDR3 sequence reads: CASSGATSNQPQHF. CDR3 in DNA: TGTGCCAGTAGTGGTGCGACTAGCAATCAGCCCCAGCATTTT.

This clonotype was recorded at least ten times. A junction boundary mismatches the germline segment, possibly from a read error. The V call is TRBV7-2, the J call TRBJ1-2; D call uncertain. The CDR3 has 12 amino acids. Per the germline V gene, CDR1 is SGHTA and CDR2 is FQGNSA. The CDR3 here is CASSLGIGRANF. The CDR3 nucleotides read TGTGCCAGCAGCTTAGGAATTGGCCGAGCTAACTTC.

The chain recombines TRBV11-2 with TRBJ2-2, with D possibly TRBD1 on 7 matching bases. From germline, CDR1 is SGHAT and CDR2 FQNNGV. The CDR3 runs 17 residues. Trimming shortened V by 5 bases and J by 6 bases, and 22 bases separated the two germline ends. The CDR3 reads CASSTDYRGPLAGELFF. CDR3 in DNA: TGTGCCAGCAGCACGGACTACAGGGGCCCCCTGGCCGGGGAGCTGTTTTTT.

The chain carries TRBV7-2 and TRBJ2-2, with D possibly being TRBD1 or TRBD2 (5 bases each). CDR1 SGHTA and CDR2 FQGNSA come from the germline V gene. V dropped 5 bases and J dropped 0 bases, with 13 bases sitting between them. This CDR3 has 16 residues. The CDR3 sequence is CASSPRDGPNTGELFF. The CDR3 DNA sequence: TGTGCCAGCAGCCCCAGGGACGGCCCGAACACCGGGGAGCTGTTTTTT.

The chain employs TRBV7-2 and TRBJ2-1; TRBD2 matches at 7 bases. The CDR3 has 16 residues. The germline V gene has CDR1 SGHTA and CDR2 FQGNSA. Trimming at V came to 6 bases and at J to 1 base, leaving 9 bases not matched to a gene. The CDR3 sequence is CASSPLAGLSYNEQFF. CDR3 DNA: TGTGCCAGCAGTCCCTTAGCGGGTCTATCCTACAATGAGCAGTTCTTC.

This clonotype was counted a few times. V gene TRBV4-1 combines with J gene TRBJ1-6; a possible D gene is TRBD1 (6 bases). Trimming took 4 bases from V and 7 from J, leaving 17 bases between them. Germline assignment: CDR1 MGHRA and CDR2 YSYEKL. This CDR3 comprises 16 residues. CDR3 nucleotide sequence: TGCGCCAGCAGCCTTCCCAGGGGCAGGACGAATTCACCCCTCCACTTT. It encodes CASSLPRGRTNSPLHF.

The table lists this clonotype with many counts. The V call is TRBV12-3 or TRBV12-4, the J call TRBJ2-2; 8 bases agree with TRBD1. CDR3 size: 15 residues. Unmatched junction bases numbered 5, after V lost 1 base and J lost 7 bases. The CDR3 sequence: CASSLDRGSVGELFF. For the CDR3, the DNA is TGTGCCAGCAGTTTAGACAGGGGGTCGGTCGGGGAGCTGTTTTTT.

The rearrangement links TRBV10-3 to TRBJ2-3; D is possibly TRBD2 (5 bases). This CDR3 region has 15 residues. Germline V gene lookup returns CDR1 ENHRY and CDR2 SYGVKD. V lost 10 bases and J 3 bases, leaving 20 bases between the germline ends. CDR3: CATALQDFGTDTQYF. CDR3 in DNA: TGTGCCACCGCCCTTCAGGACTTCGGGACAGATACGCAGTATTTT.

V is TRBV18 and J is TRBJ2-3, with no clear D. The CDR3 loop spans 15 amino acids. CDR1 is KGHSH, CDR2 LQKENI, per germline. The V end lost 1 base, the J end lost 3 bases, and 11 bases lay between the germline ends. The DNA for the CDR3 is TGTGCCAGCTCACCACTCGGCGGAGTAACAGATACGCAGTATTTT. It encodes CASSPLGGVTDTQYF.